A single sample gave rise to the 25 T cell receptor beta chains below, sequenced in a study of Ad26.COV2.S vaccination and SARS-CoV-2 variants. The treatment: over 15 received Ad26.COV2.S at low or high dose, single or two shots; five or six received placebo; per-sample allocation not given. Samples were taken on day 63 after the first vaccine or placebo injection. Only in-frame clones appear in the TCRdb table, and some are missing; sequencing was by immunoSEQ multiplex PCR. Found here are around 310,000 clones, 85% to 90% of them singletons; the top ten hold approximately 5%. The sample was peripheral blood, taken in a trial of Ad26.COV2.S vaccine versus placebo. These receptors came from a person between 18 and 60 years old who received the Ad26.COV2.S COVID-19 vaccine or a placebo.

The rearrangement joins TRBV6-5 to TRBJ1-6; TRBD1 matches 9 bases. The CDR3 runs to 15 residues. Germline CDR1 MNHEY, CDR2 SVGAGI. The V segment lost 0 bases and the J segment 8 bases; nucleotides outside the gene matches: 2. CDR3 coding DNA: TGTGCCAGCAGTTACTCAACAGGGGGCTATTCACCCCTCCACTTT. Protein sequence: CASSYSTGGYSPLHF.

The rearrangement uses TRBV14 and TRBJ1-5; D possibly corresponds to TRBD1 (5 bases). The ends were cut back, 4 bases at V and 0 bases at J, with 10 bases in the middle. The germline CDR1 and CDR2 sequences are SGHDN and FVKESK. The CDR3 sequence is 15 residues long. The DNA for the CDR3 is TGTGCCAGCAGCCCCCAGGGTCATAGCAATCAGCCCCAGCATTTT. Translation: CASSPQGHSNQPQHF.

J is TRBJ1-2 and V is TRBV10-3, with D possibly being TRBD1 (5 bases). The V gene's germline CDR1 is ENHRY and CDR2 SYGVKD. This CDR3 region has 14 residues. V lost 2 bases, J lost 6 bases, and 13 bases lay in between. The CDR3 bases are TGTGCCATCAGTGAGACGACAGAAAGGCATGGCTACACCTTC. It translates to CAISETTERHGYTF.

CDR3 bases: TGTGCCAGCATGAGGGGAACCGGGGAGCTGTTTTTT. As protein: CASMRGTGELFF. This sequence joins TRBV6-5 and TRBJ2-2; the D call may be TRBD1 or TRBD2 (5 bases each). The V gene's germline CDR1 is MNHEY and CDR2 SVGAGI. The CDR3 runs 12 residues. With 7 bases removed from V and 5 bases from J, the gap between germline ends came to 8 bases.

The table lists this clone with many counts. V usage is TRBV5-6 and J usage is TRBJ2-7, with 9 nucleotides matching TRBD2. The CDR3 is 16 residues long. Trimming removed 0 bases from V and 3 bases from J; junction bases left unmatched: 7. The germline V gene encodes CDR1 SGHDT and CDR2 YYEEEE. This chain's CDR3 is CASSLAVSSGIYEQYV. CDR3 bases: TGTGCCAGCAGCTTGGCTGTATCTAGCGGGATCTACGAGCAGTACGTC.

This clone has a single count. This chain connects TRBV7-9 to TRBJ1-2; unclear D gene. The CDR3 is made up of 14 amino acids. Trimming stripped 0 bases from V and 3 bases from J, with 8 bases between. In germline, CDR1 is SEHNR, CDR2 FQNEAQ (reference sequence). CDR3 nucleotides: TGTGCCAGCAGCTTAGCAGGGCGAGACTATGGCTACACCTTC. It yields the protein CASSLAGRDYGYTF.

The CDR3 nucleotides are TGTGCCAGCAGCTTAGCCCTTAGCCAGGCGGAAAAACTGTTTTTT. It specifies CASSLALSQAEKLFF. The rearrangement uses TRBV11-2 and TRBJ1-4, with no clear D. This CDR3 region has 15 residues. The V gene lost 1 base and the J gene lost 8 bases, with 14 bases spanning the gap. The V gene's germline CDR1 is SGHAT and CDR2 FQNNGV.

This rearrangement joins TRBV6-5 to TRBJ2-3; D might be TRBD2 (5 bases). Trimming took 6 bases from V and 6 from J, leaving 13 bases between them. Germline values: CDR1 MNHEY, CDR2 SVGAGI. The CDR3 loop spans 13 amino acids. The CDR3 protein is CASRRSIADTQYF. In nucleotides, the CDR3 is TGTGCCAGCAGGCGGAGTATAGCGGATACGCAGTATTTT.

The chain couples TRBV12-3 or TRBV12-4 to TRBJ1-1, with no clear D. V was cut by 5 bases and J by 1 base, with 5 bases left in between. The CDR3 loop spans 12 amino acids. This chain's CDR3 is CASSRTNTEAFF. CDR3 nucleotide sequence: TGTGCCAGCAGTCGGACGAACACTGAAGCTTTCTTT.

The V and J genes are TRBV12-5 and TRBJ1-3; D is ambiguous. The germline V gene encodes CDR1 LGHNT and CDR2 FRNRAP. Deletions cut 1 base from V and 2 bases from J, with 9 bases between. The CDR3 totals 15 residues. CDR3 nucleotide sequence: TGTGCTAGTGGTTTGGCCCAGTTGGCTGGAAACACCATATATTTT. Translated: CASGLAQLAGNTIYF.

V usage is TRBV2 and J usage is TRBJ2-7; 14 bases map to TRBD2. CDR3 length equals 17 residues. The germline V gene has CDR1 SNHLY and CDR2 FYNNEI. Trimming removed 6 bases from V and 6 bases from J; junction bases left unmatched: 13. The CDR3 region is CASRPIVTSGRAGEQYV. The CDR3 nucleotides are TGTGCCAGCAGACCTATCGTGACTAGCGGGAGGGCTGGCGAGCAGTACGTC.

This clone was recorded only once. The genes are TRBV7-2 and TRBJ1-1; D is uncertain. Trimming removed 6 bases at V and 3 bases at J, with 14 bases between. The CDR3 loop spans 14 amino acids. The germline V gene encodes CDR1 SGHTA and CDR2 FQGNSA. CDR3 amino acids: CASRLSTWDTEAFF. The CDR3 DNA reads TGTGCCAGCAGACTATCTACTTGGGACACTGAAGCTTTCTTT.

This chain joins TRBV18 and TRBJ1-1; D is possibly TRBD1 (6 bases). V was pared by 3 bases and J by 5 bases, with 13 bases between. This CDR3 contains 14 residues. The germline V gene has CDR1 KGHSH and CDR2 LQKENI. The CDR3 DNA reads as TGTGCCAGCTCACCCAGGGGTATTTGGACTGAAGCTTTCTTT. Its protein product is CASSPRGIWTEAFF.

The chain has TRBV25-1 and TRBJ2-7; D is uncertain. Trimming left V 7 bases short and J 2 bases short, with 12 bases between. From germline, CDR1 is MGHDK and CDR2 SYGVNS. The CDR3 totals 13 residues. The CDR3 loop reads CASTYFLPYEQYV. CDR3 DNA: TGTGCCAGCACCTATTTTCTACCCTACGAGCAGTACGTC.

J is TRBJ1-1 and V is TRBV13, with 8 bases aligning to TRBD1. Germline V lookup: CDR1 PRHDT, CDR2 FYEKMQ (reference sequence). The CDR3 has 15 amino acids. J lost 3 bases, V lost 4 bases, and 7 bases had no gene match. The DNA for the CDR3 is TGTGCCAGCAGCTATCAGGACAGGGTTGACACTGAAGCTTTCTTT. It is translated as CASSYQDRVDTEAFF.

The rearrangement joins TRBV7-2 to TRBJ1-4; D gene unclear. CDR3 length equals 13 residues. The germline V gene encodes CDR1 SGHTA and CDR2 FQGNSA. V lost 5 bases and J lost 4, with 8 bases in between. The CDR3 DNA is TGTGCCAGCAGCCTCTGGCATAATGAAAAACTGTTTTTT. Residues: CASSLWHNEKLFF.

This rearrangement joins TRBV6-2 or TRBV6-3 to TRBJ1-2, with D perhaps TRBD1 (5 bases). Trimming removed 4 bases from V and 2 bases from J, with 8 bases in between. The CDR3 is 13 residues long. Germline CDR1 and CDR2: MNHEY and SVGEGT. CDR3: CASSSGRNYGYTF. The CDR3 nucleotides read TGTGCCAGCAGTTCAGGGAGAAACTATGGCTACACCTTC.

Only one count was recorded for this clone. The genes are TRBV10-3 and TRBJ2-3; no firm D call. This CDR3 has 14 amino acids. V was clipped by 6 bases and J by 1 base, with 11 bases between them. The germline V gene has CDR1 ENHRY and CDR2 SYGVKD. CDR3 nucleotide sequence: TGTGCCATCAGGCCAACGGGCGGCACAGATACGCAGTATTTT. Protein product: CAIRPTGGTDTQYF.

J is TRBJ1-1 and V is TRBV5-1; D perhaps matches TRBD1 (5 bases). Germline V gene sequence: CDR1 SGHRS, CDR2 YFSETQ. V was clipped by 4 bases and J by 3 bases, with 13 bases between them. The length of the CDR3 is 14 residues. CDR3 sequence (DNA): TGCGCCAGCAGCCTCGGGTTGGGGGACACTGAAGCTTTCTTT. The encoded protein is CASSLGLGDTEAFF.

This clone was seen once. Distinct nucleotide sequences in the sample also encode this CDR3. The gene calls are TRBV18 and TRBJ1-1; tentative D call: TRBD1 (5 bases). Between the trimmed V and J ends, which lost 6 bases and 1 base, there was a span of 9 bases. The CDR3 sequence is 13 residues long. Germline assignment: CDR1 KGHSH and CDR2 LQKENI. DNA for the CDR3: TGTGCCAGCTCGCCTCAGGGGAACACTGAAGCTTTCTTT. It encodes CASSPQGNTEAFF.

This CDR3 is CASSYPPGELFF. The CDR3 nucleotides are TGTGCCAGCAGTTACCCCCCCGGGGAGCTGTTTTTT. The chain employs TRBV6-2 or TRBV6-3 and TRBJ2-2; no clear D. The germline V gene has CDR1 MNHEY and CDR2 SVGEGT. V was pared by 2 bases and J by 6 bases, with 4 bases between. The CDR3 loop spans 12 amino acids.

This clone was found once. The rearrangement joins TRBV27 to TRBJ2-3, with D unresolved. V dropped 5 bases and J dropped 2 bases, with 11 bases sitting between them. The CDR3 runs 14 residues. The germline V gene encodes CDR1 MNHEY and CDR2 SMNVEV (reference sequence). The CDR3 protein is CASSPDKVTDTQYF. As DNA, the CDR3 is TGTGCCAGCAGTCCCGATAAGGTCACAGATACGCAGTATTTT.

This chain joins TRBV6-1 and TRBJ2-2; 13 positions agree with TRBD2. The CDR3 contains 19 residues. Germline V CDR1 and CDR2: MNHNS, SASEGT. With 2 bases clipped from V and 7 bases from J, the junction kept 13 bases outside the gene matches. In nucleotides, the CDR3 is TGTGCCAGCAGTGAAATGACTGGGACTAGCGGGATCGGGGACGGGGAGCTGTTTTTT. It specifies CASSEMTGTSGIGDGELFF.

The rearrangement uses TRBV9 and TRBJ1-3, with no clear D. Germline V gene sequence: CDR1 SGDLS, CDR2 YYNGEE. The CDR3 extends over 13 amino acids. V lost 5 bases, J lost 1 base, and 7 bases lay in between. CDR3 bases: TGTGCCAGCAGGGGGAATTCTGGAAACACCATATATTTT. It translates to CASRGNSGNTIYF.

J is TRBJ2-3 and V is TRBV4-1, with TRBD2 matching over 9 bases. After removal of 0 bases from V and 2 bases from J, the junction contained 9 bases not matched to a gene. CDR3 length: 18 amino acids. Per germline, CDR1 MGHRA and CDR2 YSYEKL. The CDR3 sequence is CASSQDHALAGSTDTQYF. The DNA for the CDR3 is TGCGCCAGCAGCCAAGACCACGCTCTAGCGGGGTCCACAGATACGCAGTATTTT.